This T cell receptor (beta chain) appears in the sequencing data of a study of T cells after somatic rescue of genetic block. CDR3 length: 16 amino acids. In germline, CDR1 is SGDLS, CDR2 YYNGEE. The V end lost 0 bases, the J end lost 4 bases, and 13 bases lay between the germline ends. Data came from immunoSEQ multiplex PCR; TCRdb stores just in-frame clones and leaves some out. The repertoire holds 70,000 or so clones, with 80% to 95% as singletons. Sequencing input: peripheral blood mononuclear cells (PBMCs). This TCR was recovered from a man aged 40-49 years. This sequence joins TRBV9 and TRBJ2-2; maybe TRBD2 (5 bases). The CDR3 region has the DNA TGTGCCAGCAGCGTAGGCCTGAGGGCGTCCACCGGGGAGCTGTTTTTT. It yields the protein CASSVGLRASTGELFF. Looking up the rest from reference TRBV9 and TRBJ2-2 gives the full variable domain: DSGVTQTPKHLITATGQRVTLRCSPRSGDLSVYWYQQSLDQGLQFLIQYYNGEERAKGNILERFSAQQFPDLHSELNLSSLELGDSALYFCASSVGLRASTGELFFGEGSRLTVL.